The following is a T cell receptor (beta chain) sequence with its context. Its antigen is as yet unknown. Unique molecular identifiers were incorporated during preparation of the TCRbeta library. TCRdb re-called the PCR reads with MiXCR, one entry per CDR3 protein. Here the sample spans about 600,000 distinct CDR3 sequences, roughly 23% being singletons. This entry belongs to a study of T-cell reconstitution after alpha-beta-depleted transplantation in children. Whole-study results and caveats: Surviving recipient T cells and thymic progenitors produced the high day-60 TCRbeta diversity seen in some patients.

The CDR3 consists of 18 residues. With 2 bases removed from V and 8 bases from J, the gap between germline ends came to 24 bases. The germline V gene has CDR1 MNHEY and CDR2 SVGAGI. The material was PBMCs, mostly from graft donor cells, obtained 360 days after TCRalphabeta/CD19-depleted stem cell transplant. The TCR comes from a boy younger than two who had a stem cell transplant for acute myeloid leukemia, so the T cells may come from the graft donor. The chain uses TRBV6-5 and TRBJ1-4; D is unresolved. The CDR3 loop reads CASSYPDGTPIRVEKLFF. The DNA of the CDR3 is TGTGCCAGCAGTTACCCGGATGGAACTCCCATAAGGGTGGAAAAACTGTTTTTT.